This T cell receptor (beta chain) was found in a study of shared clonotypes between healthy human individuals. General study findings and limits: The naive CD4 repertoires of a handful of donors were compared, and 5% to 6.5% of clonotypes were shared.

CCR7-negative CD45RA+ TemRA cells were pooled with CD45RO+ cells for CD8 memory. Comments on this clone: The antigen is unknown.

The CDR3 length is 17 residues. Germline CDR1 reads SGHAT; CDR2 reads FQNNGV. V lost 1 base to trimming and J lost 6 bases; unmatched junction nucleotides: 6. TCRdb's table, derived via immunoSEQ multiplex PCR, lists solely in-frame clones and lacks some. The sample consists of about 100,000 clones, just over 65% of them appearing once. This chain joins TRBV11-2 and TRBJ2-2, with 12 nucleotides matching TRBD2. The source of this sequence is a woman aged 30 to 39 in good health. Sample: memory CD8+ T cells sorted from blood. The subset was: CD45RO+ cells pooled with CCR7-negative TemRA cells. CDR3: CASSLAASGRAAGELFF. DNA for the CDR3: TGTGCCAGCAGCTTAGCGGCTAGCGGGAGGGCGGCCGGGGAGCTGTTTTTT.